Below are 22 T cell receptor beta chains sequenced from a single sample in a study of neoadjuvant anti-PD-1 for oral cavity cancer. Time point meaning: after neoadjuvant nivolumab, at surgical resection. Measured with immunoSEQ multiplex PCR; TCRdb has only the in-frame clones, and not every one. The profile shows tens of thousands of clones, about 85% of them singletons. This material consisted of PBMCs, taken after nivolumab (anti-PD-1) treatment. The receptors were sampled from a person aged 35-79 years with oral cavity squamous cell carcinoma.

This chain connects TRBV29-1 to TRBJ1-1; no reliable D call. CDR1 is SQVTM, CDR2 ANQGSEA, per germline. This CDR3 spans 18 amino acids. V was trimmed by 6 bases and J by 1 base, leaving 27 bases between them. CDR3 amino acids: CSVPSRAAPGVGNTEAFF. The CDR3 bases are TGCAGCGTACCGAGCCGGGCCGCGCCTGGGGTAGGGAACACTGAAGCTTTCTTT.

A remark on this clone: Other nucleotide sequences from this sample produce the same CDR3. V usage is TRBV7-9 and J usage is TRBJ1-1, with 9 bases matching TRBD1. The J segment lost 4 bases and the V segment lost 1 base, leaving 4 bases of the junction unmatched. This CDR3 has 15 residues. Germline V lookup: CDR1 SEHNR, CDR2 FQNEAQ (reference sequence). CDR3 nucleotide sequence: TGTGCCAGCAGCTTAGGGGACAGGGAGGTCACTGAAGCTTTCTTT. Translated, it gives CASSLGDREVTEAFF.

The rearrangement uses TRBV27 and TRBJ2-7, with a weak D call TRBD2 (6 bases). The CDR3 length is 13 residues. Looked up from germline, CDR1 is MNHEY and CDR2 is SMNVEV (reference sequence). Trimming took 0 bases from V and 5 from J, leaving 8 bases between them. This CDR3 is CASSLSGRNEQYF. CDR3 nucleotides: TGTGCCAGCAGTTTATCCGGGAGAAACGAGCAGTACTTC.

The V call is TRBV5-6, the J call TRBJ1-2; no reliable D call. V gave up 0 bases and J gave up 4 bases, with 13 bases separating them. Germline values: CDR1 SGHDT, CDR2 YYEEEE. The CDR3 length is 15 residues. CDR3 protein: CASSLVQNLLYGYTF. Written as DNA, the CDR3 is TGTGCCAGCAGCTTGGTACAGAACCTCCTCTATGGCTACACCTTC.

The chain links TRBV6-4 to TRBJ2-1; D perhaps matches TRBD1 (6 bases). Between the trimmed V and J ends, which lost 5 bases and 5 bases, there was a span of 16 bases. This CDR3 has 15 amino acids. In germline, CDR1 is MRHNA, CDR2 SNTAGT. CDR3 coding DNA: TGTGCCAGCAGTCTCGAGACAGGTACAAACAATGAGCAGTTCTTC. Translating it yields CASSLETGTNNEQFF.

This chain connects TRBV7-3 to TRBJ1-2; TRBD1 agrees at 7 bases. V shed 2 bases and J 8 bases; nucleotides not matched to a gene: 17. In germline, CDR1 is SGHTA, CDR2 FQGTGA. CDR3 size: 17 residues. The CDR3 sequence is CASSLSSSGTDPLGYTF. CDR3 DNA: TGTGCCAGCAGCTTATCGAGTTCCGGGACAGATCCCTTGGGCTACACCTTC.

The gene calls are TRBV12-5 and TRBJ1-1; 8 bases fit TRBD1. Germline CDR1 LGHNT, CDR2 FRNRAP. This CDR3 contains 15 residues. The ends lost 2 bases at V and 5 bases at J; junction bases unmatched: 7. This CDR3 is CASGLSDRGRTEAFF. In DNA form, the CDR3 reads TGTGCTAGTGGTTTGTCCGACAGGGGCCGGACTGAAGCTTTCTTT.

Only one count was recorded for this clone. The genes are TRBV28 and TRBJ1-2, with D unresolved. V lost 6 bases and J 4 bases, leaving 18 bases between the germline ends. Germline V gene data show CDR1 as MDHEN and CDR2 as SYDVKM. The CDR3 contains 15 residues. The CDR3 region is CASRVTGNQFYGYTF. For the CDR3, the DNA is TGTGCCAGCAGGGTGACGGGCAATCAGTTCTATGGCTACACCTTC.

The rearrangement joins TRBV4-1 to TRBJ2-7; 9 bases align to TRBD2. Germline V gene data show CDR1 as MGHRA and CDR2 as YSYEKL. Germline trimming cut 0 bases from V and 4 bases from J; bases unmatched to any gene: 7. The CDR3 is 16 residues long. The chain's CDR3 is CASSQDLEAGGYEQYF. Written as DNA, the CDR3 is TGCGCCAGCAGCCAAGATTTGGAAGCGGGAGGTTACGAGCAGTACTTC.

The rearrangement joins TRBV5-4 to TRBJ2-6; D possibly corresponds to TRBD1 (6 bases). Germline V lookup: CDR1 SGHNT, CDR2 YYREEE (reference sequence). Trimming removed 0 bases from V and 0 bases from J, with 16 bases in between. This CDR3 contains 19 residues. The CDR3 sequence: CASSLGGVQGSSGANVLTF. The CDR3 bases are TGTGCCAGCAGCTTGGGAGGTGTACAGGGTAGCTCTGGGGCCAACGTCCTGACTTTC.

CDR3 sequence: CASSPGLAQYNEQFF. In DNA, the CDR3 is TGCGCCAGCAGCCCGGGACTAGCCCAGTACAATGAGCAGTTCTTC. This rearrangement joins TRBV4-1 to TRBJ2-1; 9 bases line up with TRBD2. Germline-derived CDR1 and CDR2 are MGHRA and YSYEKL. The CDR3 runs 15 residues. The ends lost 4 bases at V and 4 bases at J; junction bases unmatched: 5.

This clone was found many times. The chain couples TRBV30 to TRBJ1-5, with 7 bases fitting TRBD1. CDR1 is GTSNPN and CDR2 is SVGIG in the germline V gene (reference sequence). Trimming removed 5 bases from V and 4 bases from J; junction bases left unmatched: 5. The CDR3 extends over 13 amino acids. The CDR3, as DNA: TGTGCCTGGCGACAGGGTTCTAATCAGCCCCAGCATTTT. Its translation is CAWRQGSNQPQHF.

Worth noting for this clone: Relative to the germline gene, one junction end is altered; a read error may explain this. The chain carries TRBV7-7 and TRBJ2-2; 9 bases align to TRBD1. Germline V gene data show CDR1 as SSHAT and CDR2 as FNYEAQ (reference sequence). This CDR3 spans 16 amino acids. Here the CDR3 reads CASSLGTGTPRGELFF. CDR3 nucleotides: TGTGCTAGCAGCTTAGGGACAGGGACCCCCCGCGGGGAGCTGTTTTTT.

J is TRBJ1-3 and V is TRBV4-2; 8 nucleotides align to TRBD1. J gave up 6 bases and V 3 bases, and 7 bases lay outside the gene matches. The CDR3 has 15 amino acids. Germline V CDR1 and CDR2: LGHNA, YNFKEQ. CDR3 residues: CASSHGGQGQNTIYF. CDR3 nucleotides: TGTGCCAGCAGCCATGGCGGACAGGGCCAAAACACCATATATTTT.

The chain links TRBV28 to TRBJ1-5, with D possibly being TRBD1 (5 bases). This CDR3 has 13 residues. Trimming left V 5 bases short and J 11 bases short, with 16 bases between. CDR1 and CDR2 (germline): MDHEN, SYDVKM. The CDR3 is CASSLGPSVAQHF. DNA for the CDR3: TGTGCCAGCAGTCTGGGGCCGTCTGTGGCCCAGCATTTT.

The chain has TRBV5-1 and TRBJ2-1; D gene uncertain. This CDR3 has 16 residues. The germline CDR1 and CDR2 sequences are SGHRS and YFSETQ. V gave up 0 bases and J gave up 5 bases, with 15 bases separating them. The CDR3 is CASSLDPTRAHNEQFF. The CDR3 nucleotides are TGCGCCAGCAGCTTGGACCCGACCCGGGCCCACAATGAGCAGTTCTTC.

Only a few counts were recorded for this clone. In DNA form, the CDR3 reads TGTGCCAGCAGCTTCGGGACAGCAAACACCGGGGAGCTGTTTTTT. Translation gives CASSFGTANTGELFF. The chain is built from TRBV6-1 and TRBJ2-2, with 7 bases that match TRBD1. The V and J ends lost 6 bases and 2 bases, in that order; junction bases with no gene match: 6. From germline, CDR1 is MNHNS and CDR2 SASEGT. The CDR3 is 15 amino acids.

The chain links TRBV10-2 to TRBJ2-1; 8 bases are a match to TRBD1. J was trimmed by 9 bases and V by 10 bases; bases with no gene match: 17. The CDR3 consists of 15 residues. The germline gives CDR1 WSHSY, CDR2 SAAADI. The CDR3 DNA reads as TGCGCCACCGCGCCCCCCGGACAGGGTTTGCGTGAGCAGTTCTTC. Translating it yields CATAPPGQGLREQFF.

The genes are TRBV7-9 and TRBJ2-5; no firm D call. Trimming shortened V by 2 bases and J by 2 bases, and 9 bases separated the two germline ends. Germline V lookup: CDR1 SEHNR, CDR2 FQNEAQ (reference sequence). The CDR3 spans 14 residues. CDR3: CASSLRATQETQYF. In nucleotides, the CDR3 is TGTGCCAGCAGCTTACGGGCAACGCAAGAGACCCAGTACTTC.

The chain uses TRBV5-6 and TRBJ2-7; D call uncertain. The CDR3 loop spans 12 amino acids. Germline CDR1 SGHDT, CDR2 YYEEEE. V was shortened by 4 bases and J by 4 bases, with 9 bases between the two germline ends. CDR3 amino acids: CASSLSMYEQYF. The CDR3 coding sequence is TGTGCCAGCAGCCTGAGCATGTACGAGCAGTACTTC.

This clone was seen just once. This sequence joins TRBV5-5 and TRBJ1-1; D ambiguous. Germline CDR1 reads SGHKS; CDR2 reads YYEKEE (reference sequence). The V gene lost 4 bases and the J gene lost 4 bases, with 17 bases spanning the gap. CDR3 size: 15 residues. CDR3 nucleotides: TGTGCCAGCAGCCGTCCCGGCGAAGGAGGCACTGAAGCTTTCTTT. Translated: CASSRPGEGGTEAFF.

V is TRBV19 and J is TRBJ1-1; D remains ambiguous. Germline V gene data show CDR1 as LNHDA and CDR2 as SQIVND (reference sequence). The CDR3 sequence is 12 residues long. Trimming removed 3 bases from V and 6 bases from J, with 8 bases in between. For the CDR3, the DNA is TGTGCCAGTAGTATGGCGGATGCTGAAGCTTTCTTT. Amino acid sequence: CASSMADAEAFF.